This T cell receptor (beta chain) comes out of a study of cytomegalovirus exposure and HLA in healthy donors. From germline, CDR1 is MDHEN and CDR2 SYDVKM. This CDR3 spans 15 amino acids. The V gene end was trimmed by 3 bases and the J gene end by 4 bases; junction bases not matched to a gene: 3. Data came from immunoSEQ multiplex PCR; TCRdb stores just in-frame clones and leaves some out. The data hold 90,000 to 100,000 clones, with about 83% observed a single time. V usage is TRBV28 and J usage is TRBJ1-5; 10 nucleotides line up with TRBD1. Sequencing was carried out using PBMCs. This receptor was identified in a woman aged 25 to 39 in good health and CMV-seronegative. CDR3 sequence reads: CASSFPGQGNQPQHF. The DNA of the CDR3 is TGTGCCAGCAGTTTTCCGGGACAGGGGAATCAGCCCCAGCATTTT.